This T cell receptor (beta chain) was obtained from a study of CD8+CD57+ T cells in acquired aplastic anemia. TCR beta VDJ combinations and CDR3 sequences were profiled from genomic DNA. TCRdb fed the reads into MiXCR, producing one record per CDR3 protein. The sample holds about 150,000 distinct CDR3 sequences, 41% seen once. On this clonotype itself: What it recognizes is unknown.

Regarding the study as a whole: In CD8+ cells, Simpson's diversity showed no significant difference between patients and controls.

CDR3 size: 14 residues. J gave up 5 bases and V 5 bases, and 8 bases lay outside the gene matches. The germline gives CDR1 LNHDA, CDR2 SQIVND (reference sequence). This receptor was identified in a human donor in good health, serving as a control. The sequencing input was sorted CD4+, CD8+, or CD8+CD57+ T cells (not recorded which) from PBMCs. The V and J genes are TRBV19 and TRBJ1-2, with 7 bases fitting TRBD1. CDR3 in amino acids: CASSARQGRYGYTF. CDR3 nucleotides: TGTGCCAGTAGTGCCCGACAGGGTCGGTATGGCTACACCTTC. The full variable domain, in which reference TRBV19 and TRBJ1-2 provide the parts outside the CDR3, is DGGITQSPKYLFRKEGQNVTLSCEQNLNHDAMYWYRQDPGQGLRLIYYSQIVNDFQKGDIAEGYSVSREKKESFPLTVTSAQKNPTAFYLCASSARQGRYGYTFGSGTRLTVV.